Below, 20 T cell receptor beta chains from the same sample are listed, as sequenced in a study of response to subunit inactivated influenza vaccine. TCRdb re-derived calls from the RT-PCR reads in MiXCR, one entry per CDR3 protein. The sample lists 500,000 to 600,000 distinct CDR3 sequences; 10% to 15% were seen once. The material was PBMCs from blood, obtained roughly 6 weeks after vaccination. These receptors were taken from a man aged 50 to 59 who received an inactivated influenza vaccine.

For the CDR3, the DNA is TGTGCCAGCAAACCTCGGGAGGGGGCTGAAGCTTTCTTT. Protein product: CASKPREGAEAFF. The rearrangement joins TRBV12-3 or TRBV12-4 to TRBJ1-1, with D perhaps matching TRBD1 (6 bases). Between the trimmed V and J ends, which lost 7 bases and 6 bases, there was a span of 15 bases. This CDR3 comprises 13 residues.

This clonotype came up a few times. This CDR3 is CASSGSWGASTDTQYF. DNA of the CDR3: TGTGCCAGCAGCGGTAGCTGGGGGGCTAGCACAGATACGCAGTATTTT. The J gene is TRBJ2-3, the V gene TRBV7-2; D is perhaps TRBD1 or TRBD2 (6 bases each). The CDR3 is 16 amino acids. The V end was cut by 5 bases, the J end by 0 bases, with 15 bases between. The germline CDR1 and CDR2 sequences are SGHTA and FQGNSA.

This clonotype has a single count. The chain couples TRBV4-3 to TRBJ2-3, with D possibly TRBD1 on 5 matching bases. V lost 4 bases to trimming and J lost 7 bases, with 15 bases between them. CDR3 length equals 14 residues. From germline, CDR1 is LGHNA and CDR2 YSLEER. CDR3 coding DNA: TGCGCCAGCAGCCTAGATGTTAGGACACATACGCAGTATTTT. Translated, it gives CASSLDVRTHTQYF.

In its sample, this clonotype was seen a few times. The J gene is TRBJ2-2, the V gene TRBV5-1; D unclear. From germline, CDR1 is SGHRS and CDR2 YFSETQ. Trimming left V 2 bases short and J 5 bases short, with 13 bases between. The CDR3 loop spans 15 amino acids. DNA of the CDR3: TGCGCCAGCAGCTTATTGGCCTCGAGTACCGGGGAGCTGTTTTTT. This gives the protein CASSLLASSTGELFF.

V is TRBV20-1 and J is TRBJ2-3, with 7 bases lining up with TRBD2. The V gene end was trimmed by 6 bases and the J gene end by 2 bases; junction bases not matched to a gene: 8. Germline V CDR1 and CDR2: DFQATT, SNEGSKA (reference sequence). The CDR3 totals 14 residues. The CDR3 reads CSALGTSATDTQYF. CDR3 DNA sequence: TGCAGTGCCCTAGGAACTAGCGCCACAGATACGCAGTATTTT.

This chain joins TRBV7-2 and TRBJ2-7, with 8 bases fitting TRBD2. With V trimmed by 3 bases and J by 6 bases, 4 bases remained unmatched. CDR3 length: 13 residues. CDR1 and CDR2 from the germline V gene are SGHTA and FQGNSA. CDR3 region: CASSFGGGSEQYF. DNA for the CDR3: TGTGCCAGCAGCTTCGGCGGGGGGAGCGAGCAGTACTTC.

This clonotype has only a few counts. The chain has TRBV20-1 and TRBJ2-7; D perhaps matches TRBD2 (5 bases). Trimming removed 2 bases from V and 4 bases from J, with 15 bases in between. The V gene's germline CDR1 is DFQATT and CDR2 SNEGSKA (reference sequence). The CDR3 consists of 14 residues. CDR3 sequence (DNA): TGCAGTGCTAGACTCAGAGGGAGAGGTTACGAGCAGTACTTC. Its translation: CSARLRGRGYEQYF.

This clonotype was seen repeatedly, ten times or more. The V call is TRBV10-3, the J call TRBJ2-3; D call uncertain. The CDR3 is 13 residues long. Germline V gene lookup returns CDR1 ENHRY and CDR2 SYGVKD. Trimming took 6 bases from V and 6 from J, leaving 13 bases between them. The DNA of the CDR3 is TGTGCCATCAGGGTACAAGGCGCGGATACGCAGTATTTT. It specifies CAIRVQGADTQYF.

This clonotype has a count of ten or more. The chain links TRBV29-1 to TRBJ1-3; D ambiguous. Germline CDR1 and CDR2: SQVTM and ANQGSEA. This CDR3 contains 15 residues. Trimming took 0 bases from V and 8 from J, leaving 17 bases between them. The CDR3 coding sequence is TGCAGCGTTGAAGACGGGGAGTCGGTTAGGGACACCATATATTTT. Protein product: CSVEDGESVRDTIYF.

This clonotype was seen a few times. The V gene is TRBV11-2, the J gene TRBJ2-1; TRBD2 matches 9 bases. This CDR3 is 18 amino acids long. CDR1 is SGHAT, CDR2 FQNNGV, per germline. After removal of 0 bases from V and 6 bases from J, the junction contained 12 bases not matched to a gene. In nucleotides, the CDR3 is TGTGCCAGCAGCTTAGATGGGGGCTTAGCGGGAGTCGGCAATGAGCAGTTCTTC. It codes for CASSLDGGLAGVGNEQFF.

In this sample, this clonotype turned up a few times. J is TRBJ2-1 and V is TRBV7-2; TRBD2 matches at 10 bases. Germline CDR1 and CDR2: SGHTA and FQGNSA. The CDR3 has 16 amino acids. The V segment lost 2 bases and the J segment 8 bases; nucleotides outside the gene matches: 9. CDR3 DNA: TGTGCCAGCAGCTTACCTAGCGGGAGAGCTGGGGATGAGCAGTTCTTC. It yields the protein CASSLPSGRAGDEQFF.

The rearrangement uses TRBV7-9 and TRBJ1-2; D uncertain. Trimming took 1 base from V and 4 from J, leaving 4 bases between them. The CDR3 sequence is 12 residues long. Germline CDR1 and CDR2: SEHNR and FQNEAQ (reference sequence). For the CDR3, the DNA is TGTGCCAGCAGCTTAGAGTCCTATGGCTACACCTTC. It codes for CASSLESYGYTF.

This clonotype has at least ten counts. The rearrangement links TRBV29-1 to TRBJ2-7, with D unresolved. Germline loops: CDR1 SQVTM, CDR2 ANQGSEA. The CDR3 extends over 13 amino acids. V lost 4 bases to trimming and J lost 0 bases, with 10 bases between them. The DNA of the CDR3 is TGCAGCGTTGTCGCTGGAGTCTCCTACGAGCAGTACTTC. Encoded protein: CSVVAGVSYEQYF.

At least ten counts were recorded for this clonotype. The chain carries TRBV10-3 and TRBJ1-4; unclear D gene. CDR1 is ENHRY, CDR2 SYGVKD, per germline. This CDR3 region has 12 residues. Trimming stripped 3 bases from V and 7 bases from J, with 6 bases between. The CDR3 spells CAISDSSEKLFF. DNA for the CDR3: TGTGCCATCAGTGACAGTAGTGAAAAACTGTTTTTT.

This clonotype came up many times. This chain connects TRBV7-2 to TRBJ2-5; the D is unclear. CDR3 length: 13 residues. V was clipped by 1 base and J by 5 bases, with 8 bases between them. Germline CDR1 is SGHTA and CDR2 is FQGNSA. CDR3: CASSLVGFETQYF. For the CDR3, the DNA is TGTGCCAGCAGCTTAGTCGGGTTCGAGACCCAGTACTTC.

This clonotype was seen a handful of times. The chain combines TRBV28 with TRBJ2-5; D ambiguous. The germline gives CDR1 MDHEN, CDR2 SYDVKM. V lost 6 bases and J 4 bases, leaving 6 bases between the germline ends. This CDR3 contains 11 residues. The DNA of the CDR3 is TGTGCCAGCAGGAAAAGAGAGACCCAGTACTTC. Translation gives CASRKRETQYF.

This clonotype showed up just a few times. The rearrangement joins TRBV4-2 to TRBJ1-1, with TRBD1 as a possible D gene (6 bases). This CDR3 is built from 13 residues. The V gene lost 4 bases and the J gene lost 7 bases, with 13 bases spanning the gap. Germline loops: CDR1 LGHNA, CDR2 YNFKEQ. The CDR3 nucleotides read TGTGCCAGCAGCCGGACAGACCTGATTGAAGCTTTCTTT. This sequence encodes CASSRTDLIEAFF.

CDR3 loop: CASSRGGGSPLHF. The CDR3 DNA reads as TGTGCCAGCAGCCGGGGGGGCGGTTCACCCCTCCACTTT. J is TRBJ1-6 and V is TRBV12-3 or TRBV12-4; D is perhaps TRBD1 (6 bases). V gave up 6 bases and J gave up 9 bases, with 12 bases separating them. The CDR3 is 13 amino acids.

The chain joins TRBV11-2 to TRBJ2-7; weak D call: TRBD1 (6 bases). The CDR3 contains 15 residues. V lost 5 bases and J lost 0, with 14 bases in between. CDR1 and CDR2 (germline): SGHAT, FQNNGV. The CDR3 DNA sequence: TGTGCCAGCAGCGCACAGGGTTCCGTCTCCTACGAGCAGTACTTC. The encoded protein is CASSAQGSVSYEQYF.

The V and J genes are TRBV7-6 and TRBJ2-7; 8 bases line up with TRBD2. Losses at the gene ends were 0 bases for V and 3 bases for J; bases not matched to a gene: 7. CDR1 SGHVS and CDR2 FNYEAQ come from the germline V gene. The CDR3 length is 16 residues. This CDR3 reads CASSLAPQRGNYEQYF. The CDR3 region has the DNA TGTGCCAGCAGCTTAGCGCCCCAGCGGGGGAACTACGAGCAGTACTTC. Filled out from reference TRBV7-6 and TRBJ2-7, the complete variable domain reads GAGVSQSPRYKVTKRGQDVALRCDPISGHVSLYWYRQALGQGPEFLTYFNYEAQQDKSGLPNDRFSAERPEGSISTLTIQRTEQRDSAMYRCASSLAPQRGNYEQYFGPGTRLTVT.